The rows below give T cell receptor beta chains drawn from one sample of a study of cytomegalovirus exposure and HLA in healthy donors. Using immunoSEQ multiplex PCR, the repertoire was profiled, and TCRdb retains in-frame clones only, with some absent. The sample has around 180,000 clones; roughly 84% are singletons. The sample was PBMCs. These TCRs come from a boy between 10 and 17 years old in good health and CMV-seronegative. Both conserved end residues are part of each CDR3. Each record gives: D gene, V gene, J gene, clone size, CDR3 protein, CDR3 DNA. The D gene is left open where the match is weak. Part of the rows lack a size; the others show once, few, many or a class for expanded clones.

d_call: -; v_call: TRBV6-5; j_call: TRBJ2-1; clone_size: -; cdr3_aa: CASSYGSWALNEQFF; cdr3_nt: TGTGCCAGCAGTTACGGATCCTGGGCCCTCAATGAGCAGTTCTTC
d_call: -; v_call: TRBV7-3; j_call: TRBJ1-2; clone_size: -; cdr3_aa: CASSLGGTGYGYTF; cdr3_nt: TGTGCCAGCAGCTTAGGGGGGACGGGCTATGGCTACACCTTC
d_call: -; v_call: TRBV5-1; j_call: TRBJ1-1; clone_size: -; cdr3_aa: CASSPRVQGHTEAFF; cdr3_nt: TGCGCCAGCAGCCCCAGGGTGCAGGGGCACACTGAAGCTTTCTTT
d_call: TRBD1; v_call: TRBV5-6; j_call: TRBJ2-7; clone_size: -; cdr3_aa: CASSLGGQGNYEQYF; cdr3_nt: TGTGCCAGCAGCTTGGGGGGACAGGGCAACTACGAGCAGTACTTC
d_call: -; v_call: TRBV25-1; j_call: TRBJ1-1; clone_size: -; cdr3_aa: CASSRRGAVSEAFF; cdr3_nt: TGTGCCAGCAGTAGGCGAGGTGCCGTGTCTGAAGCTTTCTTT
d_call: -; v_call: TRBV4-1; j_call: TRBJ1-4; clone_size: -; cdr3_aa: CASSRHPQWVVGKLFF; cdr3_nt: TGCGCCAGCAGCCGACACCCACAGTGGGTTGTCGGAAAACTGTTTTTT
d_call: TRBD1; v_call: TRBV28; j_call: TRBJ1-1; clone_size: -; cdr3_aa: CASSSDREGGAFF; cdr3_nt: TGTGCCAGCAGTTCGGACAGGGAGGGTGGAGCTTTCTTT
d_call: TRBD1; v_call: TRBV10-3; j_call: TRBJ1-3; clone_size: -; cdr3_aa: CAINRSGGEGNTIYF; cdr3_nt: TGTGCCATCAACCGATCAGGGGGTGAAGGAAACACCATATATTTT
d_call: -; v_call: TRBV10-3; j_call: TRBJ2-5; clone_size: -; cdr3_aa: CASQGEEETQYF; cdr3_nt: TGTGCCTCCCAGGGGGAGGAGGAGACCCAGTACTTC
d_call: -; v_call: TRBV28; j_call: TRBJ1-6; clone_size: once; cdr3_aa: CASSLLGPSPLHF; cdr3_nt: TGTGCCAGCAGTTTATTGGGCCCTTCACCCCTCCACTTT
d_call: -; v_call: TRBV6-4; j_call: TRBJ1-5; clone_size: -; cdr3_aa: CASSPWPNQPQHF; cdr3_nt: TGTGCCAGCAGTCCGTGGCCCAATCAGCCCCAGCATTTT
d_call: TRBD1; v_call: TRBV7-6; j_call: TRBJ1-1; clone_size: -; cdr3_aa: CASSYRGNTEAFF; cdr3_nt: TGTGCCAGCAGCTACAGGGGGAACACTGAAGCTTTCTTT
d_call: TRBD2; v_call: TRBV20-1; j_call: TRBJ2-1; clone_size: -; cdr3_aa: CSARAGTSPVF; cdr3_nt: TGCAGTGCTAGGGCCGGGACTAGTCCGGTCTTC
d_call: -; v_call: TRBV9; j_call: TRBJ2-7; clone_size: -; cdr3_aa: CASSVGVGVSYEQYF; cdr3_nt: TGTGCCAGCAGCGTAGGCGTGGGAGTATCCTACGAGCAGTACTTC
d_call: -; v_call: TRBV5-6; j_call: TRBJ1-1; clone_size: -; cdr3_aa: CASRSDRNTEAFF; cdr3_nt: TGTGCCAGCAGATCGGACAGGAACACTGAAGCTTTCTTT
d_call: -; v_call: TRBV30; j_call: TRBJ1-1; clone_size: -; cdr3_aa: CAWSYGVMNTEAFF; cdr3_nt: TGTGCCTGGAGTTACGGGGTCATGAACACTGAAGCTTTCTTT
d_call: -; v_call: TRBV20-1; j_call: TRBJ2-1; clone_size: once; cdr3_aa: CSANRQGEQFF; cdr3_nt: TGCAGTGCTAACCGACAAGGCGAACAGTTCTTC
d_call: -; v_call: TRBV9; j_call: TRBJ2-3; clone_size: -; cdr3_aa: CASSPSPGWDTQYF; cdr3_nt: TGTGCCAGCAGCCCCAGCCCAGGTTGGGATACGCAGTATTTT
d_call: TRBD2; v_call: TRBV9; j_call: TRBJ2-7; clone_size: -; cdr3_aa: CASSVQPGGLAGDEQYF; cdr3_nt: TGTGCCAGCAGCGTACAGCCTGGGGGACTAGCGGGAGATGAGCAGTACTTC
d_call: -; v_call: TRBV28; j_call: TRBJ1-1; clone_size: -; cdr3_aa: CASSRVNTEAFF; cdr3_nt: TGTGCCAGCAGTCGGGTGAACACTGAAGCTTTCTTT
d_call: TRBD1; v_call: TRBV6-6; j_call: TRBJ2-7; clone_size: -; cdr3_aa: CATEQGTNEQYF; cdr3_nt: TGTGCCACGGAACAGGGGACCAACGAGCAGTACTTC
d_call: -; v_call: TRBV18; j_call: TRBJ2-5; clone_size: -; cdr3_aa: CASSPRPGPPTQETQYF; cdr3_nt: TGTGCCAGCTCACCAAGGCCAGGCCCACCGACACAAGAGACCCAGTACTTC
d_call: TRBD1; v_call: TRBV6-5; j_call: TRBJ2-7; clone_size: -; cdr3_aa: CASSLDRDYEQYF; cdr3_nt: TGTGCCAGCAGTCTGGACAGGGACTACGAGCAGTACTTC
d_call: -; v_call: TRBV5-1; j_call: TRBJ2-2; clone_size: -; cdr3_aa: CASSSRLGTGELFF; cdr3_nt: TGCGCCAGCAGCTCGCGACTTGGCACCGGGGAGCTGTTTTTT
d_call: -; v_call: TRBV7-9; j_call: TRBJ1-3; clone_size: -; cdr3_aa: CASSLVVGSTGNTIYF; cdr3_nt: TGTGCCAGCAGCTTAGTGGTGGGCAGCACTGGAAACACCATATATTTT
d_call: -; v_call: TRBV5-1; j_call: TRBJ2-2; clone_size: -; cdr3_aa: CASSPGLKLSPGELFF; cdr3_nt: TGCGCCAGCAGCCCCGGACTGAAATTATCACCCGGGGAGCTGTTTTTT